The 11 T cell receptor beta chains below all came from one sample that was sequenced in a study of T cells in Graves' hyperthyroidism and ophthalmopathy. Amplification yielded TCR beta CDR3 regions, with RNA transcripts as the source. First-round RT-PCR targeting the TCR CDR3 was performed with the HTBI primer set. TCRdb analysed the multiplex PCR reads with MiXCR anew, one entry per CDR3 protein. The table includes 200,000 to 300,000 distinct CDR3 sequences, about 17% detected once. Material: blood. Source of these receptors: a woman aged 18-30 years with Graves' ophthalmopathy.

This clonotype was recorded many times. In DNA form, the CDR3 reads TGTGCCTGGCTACACCCCGGGCATGGCACTGAAGCTTTCTTT. It codes for CAWLHPGHGTEAFF. The rearrangement uses TRBV30 and TRBJ1-1; no definite D call. Germline lookup yields CDR1 GTSNPN and CDR2 SVGIG (reference sequence). The CDR3 sequence is 14 residues long. V lost 5 bases and J 4 bases, leaving 17 bases between the germline ends.

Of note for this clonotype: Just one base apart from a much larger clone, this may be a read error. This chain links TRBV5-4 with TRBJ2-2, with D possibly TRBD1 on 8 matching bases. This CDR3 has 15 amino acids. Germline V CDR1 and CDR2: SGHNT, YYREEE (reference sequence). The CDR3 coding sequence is TGTGCCAGCAGCTTACAGGGGGGGAACACCGGGGAGCTGCTTTTT. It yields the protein CASSLQGGNTGELLF.

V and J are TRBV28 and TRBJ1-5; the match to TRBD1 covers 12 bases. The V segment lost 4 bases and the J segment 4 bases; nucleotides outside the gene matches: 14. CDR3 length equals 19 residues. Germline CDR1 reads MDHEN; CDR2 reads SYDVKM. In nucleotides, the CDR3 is TGTGCCAGCAGTTCTCTCGGGACAGGGGGCTCCGTGACGAATCAGCCCCAGCATTTT. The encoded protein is CASSSLGTGGSVTNQPQHF.

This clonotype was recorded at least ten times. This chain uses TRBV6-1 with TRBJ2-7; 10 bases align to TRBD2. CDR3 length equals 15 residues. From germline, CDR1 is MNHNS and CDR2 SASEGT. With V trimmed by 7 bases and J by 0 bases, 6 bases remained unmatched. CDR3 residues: CASNVAGGSSYEQYF. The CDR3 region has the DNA TGTGCCAGCAACGTAGCGGGGGGCAGCTCCTACGAGCAGTACTTC.

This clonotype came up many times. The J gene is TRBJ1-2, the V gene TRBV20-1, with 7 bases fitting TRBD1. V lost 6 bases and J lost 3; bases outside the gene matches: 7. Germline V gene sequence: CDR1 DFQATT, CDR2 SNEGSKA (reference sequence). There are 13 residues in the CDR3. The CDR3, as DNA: TGCAGTGCGCTGGACAGGAACGACTATGGCTACACCTTC. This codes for CSALDRNDYGYTF.

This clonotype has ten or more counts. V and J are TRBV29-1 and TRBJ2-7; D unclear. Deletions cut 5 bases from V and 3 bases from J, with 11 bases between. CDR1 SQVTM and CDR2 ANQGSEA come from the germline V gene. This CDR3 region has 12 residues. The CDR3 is CSVMYQNYEQYF. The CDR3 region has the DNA TGCAGCGTTATGTATCAGAACTACGAGCAGTACTTC.

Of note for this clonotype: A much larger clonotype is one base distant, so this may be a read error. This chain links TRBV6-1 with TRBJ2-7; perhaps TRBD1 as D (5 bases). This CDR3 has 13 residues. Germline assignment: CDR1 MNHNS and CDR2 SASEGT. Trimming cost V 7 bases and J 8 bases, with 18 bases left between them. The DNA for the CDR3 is TGTGCCAGCAACCCCGTGACAGTATACAAGCAGTACTTC. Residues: CASNPVTVYKQYF.

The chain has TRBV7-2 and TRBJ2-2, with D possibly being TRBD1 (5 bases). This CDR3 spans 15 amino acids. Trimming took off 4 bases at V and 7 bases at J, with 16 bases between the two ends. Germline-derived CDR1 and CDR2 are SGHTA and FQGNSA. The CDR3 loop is CASSSLRRQIGELFF. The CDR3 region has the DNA TGTGCCAGCAGCTCCCTCCGTCGACAGATCGGGGAGCTGTTTTTT.

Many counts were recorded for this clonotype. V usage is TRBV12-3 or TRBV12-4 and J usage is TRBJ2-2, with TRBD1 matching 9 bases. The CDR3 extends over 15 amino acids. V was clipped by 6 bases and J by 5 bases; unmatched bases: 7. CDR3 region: CASSLGTGRTGELFF. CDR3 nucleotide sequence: TGTGCCAGCAGCCTCGGGACAGGGCGAACCGGGGAGCTGTTTTTT.

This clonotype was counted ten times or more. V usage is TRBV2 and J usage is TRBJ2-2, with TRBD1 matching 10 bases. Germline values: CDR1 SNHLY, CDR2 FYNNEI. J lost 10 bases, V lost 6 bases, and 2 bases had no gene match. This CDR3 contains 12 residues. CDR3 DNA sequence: TGTGCCAGCAGCGGACAGGGGGAGGAGCTGTTTTTT. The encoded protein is CASSGQGEELFF.

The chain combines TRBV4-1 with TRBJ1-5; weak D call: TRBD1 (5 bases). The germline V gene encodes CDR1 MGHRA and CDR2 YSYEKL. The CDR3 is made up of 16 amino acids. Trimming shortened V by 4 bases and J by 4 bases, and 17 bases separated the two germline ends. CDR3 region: CASSPTRGSRNQPQHF. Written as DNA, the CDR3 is TGCGCCAGCAGCCCCACTCGGGGGTCACGAAATCAGCCCCAGCATTTT.